These 17 T cell receptor beta chains were all obtained from the same sample, sequenced in a study of blood T cell repertoires in COVID-19. Sequenced by immunoSEQ multiplex PCR; TCRdb stores in-frame clones only, minus some. The data hold roughly 120,000 clones, with about nine tenths observed a single time. The sequenced sample consisted of peripheral blood. These receptors came from a woman aged 70-85 years with acute or convalescent COVID-19.

J is TRBJ1-2 and V is TRBV14; 7 bases fit TRBD1. Germline CDR1 and CDR2: SGHDN and FVKESK. The V segment lost 4 bases and the J segment 4 bases; nucleotides outside the gene matches: 3. The CDR3 has 13 amino acids. CDR3 amino acids: CASSPGQTYGYTF. The CDR3 DNA follows: TGTGCCAGCAGCCCGGGACAGACCTATGGCTACACCTTC.

This chain joins TRBV6-5 and TRBJ2-7; a possible D gene is TRBD1 (8 bases). The CDR3 has 16 amino acids. Germline assignment: CDR1 MNHEY and CDR2 SVGAGI. V shed 0 bases and J shed 2 bases, with 14 bases lying between them. In DNA, the CDR3 is TGTGCCAGCAGTTACTCGGTAACAGGGGGGGCCTACGAGCAGTACTTC. Protein sequence: CASSYSVTGGAYEQYF.

On this clone itself: The sample contains more than one DNA sequence encoding this CDR3. The chain links TRBV14 to TRBJ2-3; 7 nucleotides line up with TRBD2. The V gene end was trimmed by 4 bases and the J gene end by 2 bases; junction bases not matched to a gene: 3. CDR1 and CDR2 from the germline V gene are SGHDN and FVKESK. CDR3 length: 14 residues. The CDR3 here is CASSRGGNTDTQYF. CDR3 nucleotides: TGTGCCAGCAGCCGGGGGGGGAACACAGATACGCAGTATTTT.

V is TRBV2 and J is TRBJ2-1, with TRBD2 matching over 7 bases. The CDR3 totals 14 residues. The trim removed 1 base at V and 6 bases at J, leaving 3 bases unmatched. Germline V CDR1 and CDR2: SNHLY, FYNNEI. CDR3 loop: CASSEGLAVNEQFF. In nucleotides, the CDR3 is TGTGCCAGCAGTGAAGGGCTAGCGGTCAATGAGCAGTTCTTC.

The V call is TRBV30, the J call TRBJ1-6, with 9 bases aligning to TRBD1. Germline-derived CDR1 and CDR2 are GTSNPN and SVGIG (reference sequence). This CDR3 is built from 15 residues. With 8 bases clipped from V and 10 bases from J, the junction kept 15 bases outside the gene matches. For the CDR3, the DNA is TGTGCCGGGGAGTCCGGGACAGGGATTTTCTCACCCCTCCACTTT. Amino acid sequence: CAGESGTGIFSPLHF.

This sequence joins TRBV19 and TRBJ2-5, with 8 positions matching TRBD1. The V gene's germline CDR1 is LNHDA and CDR2 SQIVND (reference sequence). Trimming removed 4 bases from V and 5 bases from J; junction bases left unmatched: 6. This CDR3 spans 14 amino acids. The CDR3 coding sequence is TGTGCCAGTAGTACACCCGGGACAGGCGAGACCCAGTACTTC. Residues: CASSTPGTGETQYF.

The chain uses TRBV3-1 (or the pseudogene TRBV3-2) and TRBJ2-3; the D gene is possibly TRBD2 (7 bases). The CDR3 has 15 residues. The V gene's germline CDR1 is LGHDT and CDR2 YNNKEL (reference sequence). V shed 1 base and J shed 6 bases, with 14 bases lying between them. CDR3 nucleotides: TGTGCCAGCAGCCAAGTAAGGGGGGGCCGGGATACGCAGTATTTT. This sequence encodes CASSQVRGGRDTQYF.

In nucleotides, the CDR3 is TGTGCCAGCACCCCCCGAGCACTCTCTGGAAACACCATATATTTT. Translating it yields CASTPRALSGNTIYF. The rearrangement uses TRBV3-1 (or the pseudogene TRBV3-2) and TRBJ1-3; D gene unclear. The V end lost 7 bases, the J end lost 0 bases, and 13 bases lay between the germline ends. The CDR3 is 15 residues long. CDR1 and CDR2 (germline): LGHDT, YNNKEL (reference sequence).

The chain has TRBV28 and TRBJ1-2; 12 bases fit TRBD1. This CDR3 contains 16 residues. V lost 2 bases, J lost 3 bases, and 4 bases stayed unmatched. Germline V gene sequence: CDR1 MDHEN, CDR2 SYDVKM. CDR3 protein: CASSLRDRGQDYGYTF. CDR3 bases: TGTGCCAGCAGTTTAAGGGACAGGGGGCAGGACTATGGCTACACCTTC.

This clone has just a few counts. V is TRBV7-9 and J is TRBJ1-2; no firm D call. Germline lookup yields CDR1 SEHNR and CDR2 FQNEAQ (reference sequence). The CDR3 loop spans 17 amino acids. V lost 7 bases and J lost 6, with 27 bases in between. The CDR3 bases are TGTGCCAGCACCTCTACACGCGGTCCGACCCTTTTTGATGGCTACACCTTC. Its translation is CASTSTRGPTLFDGYTF.

This clone was seen a single time. The V call is TRBV5-1, the J call TRBJ2-3; D is perhaps TRBD2 (5 bases). Germline V gene sequence: CDR1 SGHRS, CDR2 YFSETQ. The CDR3 has 13 amino acids. V lost 0 bases to trimming and J lost 5 bases, with 7 bases between them. CDR3 loop: CASSLEREDTQYF. In DNA form, the CDR3 reads TGCGCCAGCAGCTTGGAGAGGGAAGATACGCAGTATTTT.

The chain carries TRBV7-9 and TRBJ1-1; TRBD1 aligns across 9 bases. The CDR3 length is 15 residues. V lost 1 base, J lost 4 bases, and 4 bases stayed unmatched. Germline V gene data show CDR1 as SEHNR and CDR2 as FQNEAQ (reference sequence). The CDR3 protein is CASSLGDRAFTEAFF. As DNA, the CDR3 is TGTGCCAGCAGCTTAGGGGACAGGGCATTCACTGAAGCTTTCTTT.

This chain joins TRBV2 and TRBJ2-2; 9 bases are a match to TRBD1. V gave up 10 bases and J gave up 2 bases; unmatched junction bases: 8. The length of the CDR3 is 15 residues. Germline V gene data show CDR1 as SNHLY and CDR2 as FYNNEI. CDR3 protein: CAITQGAFNTGELFF. CDR3 DNA: TGTGCCATCACACAGGGGGCGTTTAACACCGGGGAGCTGTTTTTT.

This clone was detected only a few times. The chain couples TRBV7-2 to TRBJ2-3; D is ambiguous. Germline CDR1 and CDR2: SGHTA and FQGNSA. This CDR3 is 14 amino acids long. Trimming shortened V by 6 bases and J by 1 base, and 11 bases separated the two germline ends. CDR3 region: CASRSGLGTDTQYF. The CDR3 nucleotides read TGTGCCAGCAGATCCGGGTTGGGCACAGATACGCAGTATTTT.

The chain is built from TRBV12-5 and TRBJ2-2, with D hard to call. V lost 5 bases, J lost 1 base, and 5 bases lay in between. CDR1 is LGHNT and CDR2 is FRNRAP in the germline V gene. This CDR3 is 13 amino acids long. The CDR3 spells CASGPQNTGELFF. DNA for the CDR3: TGTGCTAGTGGTCCACAGAACACCGGGGAGCTGTTTTTT.

In this sample, this clone turned up a few times. J is TRBJ1-4 and V is TRBV19; no clear D gene. From germline, CDR1 is LNHDA and CDR2 SQIVND (reference sequence). The CDR3 loop spans 15 amino acids. The ends were cut back, 3 bases at V and 0 bases at J, with 8 bases in the middle. The CDR3 coding sequence is TGTGCCAGTAGTATGGGAGTTGCAACTAATGAAAAACTGTTTTTT. It yields the protein CASSMGVATNEKLFF.

The chain combines TRBV14 with TRBJ2-1, with a possible D match to TRBD2 (5 bases). CDR3 length: 15 amino acids. Germline assignment: CDR1 SGHDN and CDR2 FVKESK. Trimming removed 2 bases at V and 0 bases at J, with 8 bases between. The CDR3 nucleotides read TGTGCCAGCAGCCAATATGGGAGCTCCTACAATGAGCAGTTCTTC. Translating gives CASSQYGSSYNEQFF.